The rows below give T cell receptor beta chains drawn from one sample of a study of cytomegalovirus exposure and HLA in healthy donors. Clones were read by immunoSEQ multiplex PCR, and TCRdb kept only the in-frame ones, dropping some. The table records around 100,000 clones, approximately 60% of them present only once. The sample was PBMCs. Source of these receptors: a woman aged 25 to 45 in good health and CMV-seronegative. Each CDR3 is given with its conserved first and last residue. Fields, in order: V gene, clone size, D gene, J gene, CDR3 DNA, CDR3 protein. The D gene is left open where the match is weak. Some rows have no size entry. The others give once, few or many, or a class for an expanded clone.

>TRBV2|once|.|TRBJ2-7
TGTGCCAGCAGTGATAGAGGGAACGAGCAGTACTTC
CASSDRGNEQYF
>TRBV7-9|.|TRBD2|TRBJ2-3
TGTGCCAGCAGTCCCCGGGTAGCGGGGCGTGGAGATACGCAGTATTTT
CASSPRVAGRGDTQYF
>TRBV7-2|once|.|TRBJ1-2
TGTGCCAGCAGCAAAGATCTAGGCGGCTACACCTTC
CASSKDLGGYTF
>TRBV28|.|.|TRBJ1-4
TGTGCCAGCAGTTTAGACGGGGTGCTAGAAAAACTGTTTTTT
CASSLDGVLEKLFF
>TRBV25-1|few|.|TRBJ2-7
TGTGCCAGCAGTGAAAGGCTACAGGGTAACTTCCACGAGCAGTACTTC
CASSERLQGNFHEQYF
>TRBV6-4|.|TRBD2|TRBJ2-3
TGTGCCAGCAGTGACCTTAGCGGGAGTGATACGCAGTATTTT
CASSDLSGSDTQYF
>TRBV6-5|.|TRBD2|TRBJ2-5
TGTGCCAGCAGTCGTAGCGGGAGGGAGACCCAGTACTTC
CASSRSGRETQYF
>TRBV19|.|.|TRBJ1-2
TGTGCCAGTCGGGTGCGTCAGGGAGGGAACTATGGCTACACCTTC
CASRVRQGGNYGYTF
>TRBV18|.|TRBD2|TRBJ2-7
TGTGCCAGCTCACTTAAACACAGTCCTAGCGGGAGGGTGATTGAGTCCTACGAGCAGTACTTC
CASSLKHSPSGRVIESYEQYF
>TRBV15|.|TRBD1|TRBJ2-7
TGTGCCACCCGACAGGGGGTTGGGTACGAGCAGTACTTC
CATRQGVGYEQYF
>TRBV7-9|.|.|TRBJ2-7
TGTGCCAGCAGCCCTATCCGGACGGACACCTACGAGCAGTACTTC
CASSPIRTDTYEQYF
>TRBV15|.|.|TRBJ1-1
TGTGCCACCAGCAGAGCAGGGGTGAACACTGAAGCTTTCTTT
CATSRAGVNTEAFF
>TRBV6-1|few|.|TRBJ2-7
TGTGCCAGCAGTGAAGTCGAGGACACGCGCGACTTC
CASSEVEDTRDF
>TRBV9|.|.|TRBJ1-4
TGTGCCAGCAGCGTCGGGAGAACTAATGAAAAACTGTTTTTT
CASSVGRTNEKLFF
>TRBV9|.|TRBD1|TRBJ2-7
TGTGCCAGCAGCCCCAGGGCCACAGGGGCGAACTCCTACGAGCAGTACTTC
CASSPRATGANSYEQYF
>TRBV6-5|.|.|TRBJ2-2
TGTGCCAGCAGTTACGTCAGCACCGGGGAGCTGTTTTTT
CASSYVSTGELFF
>TRBV28|.|.|TRBJ2-1
TGTGCCATTCGGCCTATACTAAGCTCCTACAATGAGCAGTTCTTC
CAIRPILSSYNEQFF
>TRBV19|.|.|TRBJ2-6
TGTGCCAGTAGGTCCGCTGGGGCCAACGTCCTGACTTTC
CASRSAGANVLTF
>TRBV12-5|.|TRBD1|TRBJ1-1
TGTGCTAGTTCAGGGGGCCTCACTGAAGCTTTCTTT
CASSGGLTEAFF
>TRBV7-2|.|TRBD1|TRBJ2-5
TGTGCCAGCAGCTTAGCGACAGGGGTCTGGGAGACCCAGTACTTC
CASSLATGVWETQYF
>TRBV11-2|few|.|TRBJ1-3
TGTGCCAGCAGCGCCTCGGGGGGGGTACCTGGAAACACCATATATTTT
CASSASGGVPGNTIYF
>TRBV28|once|TRBD1|TRBJ1-6
TGTGCCAGCAGTCCGACAGGGTGGGGCTATAATTCACCCCTCCACTTT
CASSPTGWGYNSPLHF
>TRBV28|.|.|TRBJ2-7
TGTTCTTCCGACAGAGGATACGAGCAGTACTTC
CSSDRGYEQYF
>TRBV2|.|.|TRBJ2-7
TGTGCCAGCAGTGAAGACACAGGTAATCCCTACGAGCAGTACTTC
CASSEDTGNPYEQYF
>TRBV6-5|once|TRBD2|TRBJ2-1
TGTGCCAGCAGGGACGGGACTAGGATCTACAATGAGCAATTCTTC
CASRDGTRIYNEQFF
>TRBV30|once|.|TRBJ1-2
TGTGCCTGGGCGTCGAACCTCTACTATGGCTACACCTTC
CAWASNLYYGYTF
>TRBV30|.|.|TRBJ1-2
TGTGCCTGGTCAGACTTTACCGGGAGCTACACCTTC
CAWSDFTGSYTF
>TRBV7-9|few|TRBD1|TRBJ1-2
TGTGCCAGCAGCGTCGGGACAGTCTATGGCTACACCTTC
CASSVGTVYGYTF
>TRBV28|.|.|TRBJ2-7
TGTGCCAGCAGCCCCACTCTGGCGGATTACGCCTACGAGCAGTACTTC
CASSPTLADYAYEQYF
>TRBV6-1|few|TRBD1|TRBJ1-6
TGTGCCAGCGGGACACGGGACAGGGGGAATTCACCCCTCCACTTT
CASGTRDRGNSPLHF
>TRBV25-1|.|TRBD1|TRBJ1-1
TGTGCCAGCAGACAGACAGGGGTTTTTACTGAAGCTTTCTTT
CASRQTGVFTEAFF
>TRBV2|.|TRBD1|TRBJ1-2
TGTGCCAGCTCGAGGACCGGGACAGGGGACGGCTACACCTTC
CASSRTGTGDGYTF
>TRBV27|.|.|TRBJ2-7
TGTGCCAGCAGTCCAAGCGGAGGACAGCAGATCTACGAGCAGTACTTC
CASSPSGGQQIYEQYF
>TRBV7-6|once|.|TRBJ2-5
TGTGCCAGCAGCTTAGCTCTGGAGGAGACCCAGTACTTC
CASSLALEETQYF
>TRBV9|.|.|TRBJ2-3
TGTGCCAGCAGCGTCCTGTCTAGCACAGATACGCAGTATTTT
CASSVLSSTDTQYF
>TRBV2|.|.|TRBJ2-7
TGTGCCAGCTATTGGGGGCGCTCCAACGAGCAGTACTTC
CASYWGRSNEQYF
>TRBV14|.|TRBD1|TRBJ1-6
TGTGCCAGCAGCCCCGTCGGACAGGGTAAATCACCCCTCCACTTT
CASSPVGQGKSPLHF
>TRBV19|few|.|TRBJ1-5
TGTGCCAGTAGACCTGGGGGGTTTAATCAGCCCCAGCATTTT
CASRPGGFNQPQHF
>TRBV7-9|.|.|TRBJ1-1
TGTTCCAGCAGCTTAGACGGGGGGCCCGGTTTCTTT
CSSSLDGGPGFF